What follows are 28 T cell receptor beta chains derived from one specimen sequenced in a study of blood T cell repertoires in COVID-19. The protocol was immunoSEQ multiplex PCR, while the TCRdb copy is restricted to in-frame clones and leaves out a portion. The sample has about 55,000 clones; around 86% are singletons. Source material: peripheral blood. These receptors all stem from a man between 65 and 85 years old with acute or convalescent COVID-19.

V and J are TRBV6-6 and TRBJ1-1; TRBD1 matches 8 bases. V lost 0 bases, J lost 4 bases, and 4 bases stayed unmatched. Germline CDR1 reads MNHNY; CDR2 reads SVGAGI (reference sequence). The CDR3 has 15 amino acids. This CDR3 is CASSYSAQGATEAFF. In nucleotides, the CDR3 is TGTGCCAGCAGTTACTCGGCGCAGGGGGCCACTGAAGCTTTCTTT.

The J gene is TRBJ1-5, the V gene TRBV9, with TRBD1 matching 8 bases. V was pared by 0 bases and J by 7 bases, with 6 bases of the junction left unmatched. Germline V CDR1 and CDR2: SGDLS, YYNGEE. The CDR3 has 15 amino acids. This chain's CDR3 is CASSVGGQAAQPQHF. CDR3 nucleotide sequence: TGTGCCAGCAGCGTAGGGGGACAGGCCGCCCAGCCCCAGCATTTT.

This clone has more than one count but fewer than ten. Here the CDR3 reads CASRRTGKSGGQYF. The CDR3 DNA reads as TGTGCCAGCAGGAGGACAGGGAAGTCCGGTGGGCAGTACTTC. This rearrangement joins TRBV6-5 to TRBJ2-7; the match to TRBD1 covers 8 bases. The CDR3 is 14 residues long. CDR1 and CDR2 from the germline V gene are MNHEY and SVGAGI. V trimming: 6 bases; J trimming: 9 bases; junction bases outside the gene matches: 13.

This clone was counted only a few times. This chain joins TRBV28 and TRBJ1-5; no clear D gene. This CDR3 region has 15 residues. Trimming shortened V by 4 bases and J by 2 bases, and 12 bases separated the two germline ends. The germline V gene encodes CDR1 MDHEN and CDR2 SYDVKM. The CDR3 DNA follows: TGTGCCAGCAGTTGGGCCAGGCAGGGCAATCAGCCCCAGCATTTT. Its translation is CASSWARQGNQPQHF. The entire variable domain, with the rest obtained from reference TRBV28 and TRBJ1-5, is as follows: DVKVTQSSRYLVKRTGEKVFLECVQDMDHENMFWYRQDPGLGLRLIYFSYDVKMKEKGDIPEGYSVSREKKERFSLILESASTNQTSMYLCASSWARQGNQPQHFGDGTRLSIL.

Worth noting for this clone: Additional DNA sequences in this sample encode the identical CDR3. The rearrangement uses TRBV6-5 and TRBJ1-6; 9 bases match TRBD1. The germline V gene encodes CDR1 MNHEY and CDR2 SVGAGI. The CDR3 sequence is 14 residues long. With 5 bases clipped from V and 9 bases from J, the junction kept 5 bases outside the gene matches. The CDR3 region has the DNA TGTGCCAGCAGTCCTGGGACAGGGAGTTCACCCCTCCACTTT. Translation gives CASSPGTGSSPLHF.

The chain recombines TRBV11-2 with TRBJ1-2, with D possibly TRBD1 on 6 matching bases. This CDR3 has 17 amino acids. Trimming removed 4 bases from V and 7 bases from J, with 25 bases in between. Germline V gives CDR1 SGHAT, CDR2 FQNNGV. CDR3 residues: CASSSEPYRDPSSGYTF. CDR3 DNA: TGTGCCAGCAGCTCAGAGCCTTACAGGGACCCAAGTAGTGGCTACACCTTC.

The chain is built from TRBV12-3 or TRBV12-4 and TRBJ2-2; D not certain. The CDR3 covers 13 residues. V was trimmed by 3 bases and J by 4 bases, leaving 6 bases between them. The CDR3: CASSLIGTGELFF. The DNA for the CDR3 is TGTGCCAGCAGTTTGATCGGCACCGGGGAGCTGTTTTTT.

This chain joins TRBV9 and TRBJ1-6, with D possibly being TRBD1 (5 bases). The V end lost 5 bases, the J end lost 3 bases, and 6 bases lay between the germline ends. This CDR3 has 13 amino acids. The germline gives CDR1 SGDLS, CDR2 YYNGEE. CDR3 nucleotides: TGTGCCAGCAGGACAGACTATAATTCACCCCTCCACTTT. It codes for CASRTDYNSPLHF. The full variable domain, in which reference TRBV9 and TRBJ1-6 provide the parts outside the CDR3, is DSGVTQTPKHLITATGQRVTLRCSPRSGDLSVYWYQQSLDQGLQFLIQYYNGEERAKGNILERFSAQQFPDLHSELNLSSLELGDSALYFCASRTDYNSPLHFGNGTRLTVT.

This clone was recorded a few times. The V call is TRBV11-2, the J call TRBJ2-1, with D unresolved. Germline CDR1 SGHAT, CDR2 FQNNGV. V lost 1 base to trimming and J lost 3 bases, with 7 bases between them. The CDR3 sequence is 14 residues long. The CDR3 nucleotides read TGTGCCAGCAGCTTAGCCGGTCACTACAATGAGCAGTTCTTC. This encodes CASSLAGHYNEQFF.

The chain has TRBV28 and TRBJ1-5, with 10 bases aligning to TRBD1. Germline-derived CDR1 and CDR2 are MDHEN and SYDVKM. Unmatched junction bases numbered 8, after V lost 7 bases and J lost 5 bases. The CDR3 consists of 15 residues. The CDR3 spells CASTSGTGDYQPQHF. CDR3 nucleotides: TGTGCCAGCACCTCCGGGACAGGGGATTATCAGCCCCAGCATTTT.

V and J are TRBV7-2 and TRBJ1-2; tentatively, D is TRBD1 (5 bases). The CDR3 totals 12 residues. The germline V gene encodes CDR1 SGHTA and CDR2 FQGNSA. V was cut by 5 bases and J by 5 bases, with 9 bases left in between. The CDR3 sequence is CASSPTGYGYTF. The CDR3, as DNA: TGTGCCAGCAGCCCAACAGGATATGGCTACACCTTC.

V usage is TRBV25-1 and J usage is TRBJ2-2; possibly TRBD2 for D (6 bases). This CDR3 spans 14 amino acids. CDR1 and CDR2 from the germline V gene are MGHDK and SYGVNS. V was pared by 1 base and J by 5 bases, with 8 bases between. DNA for the CDR3: TGTGCCAGCAGTGAATCGGCGGGGACCGGGGAGCTGTTTTTT. Residues: CASSESAGTGELFF. Based on the CDR3 plus reference TRBV25-1 and TRBJ2-2, the full variable domain is EADIYQTPRYLVIGTGKKITLECSQTMGHDKMYWYQQDPGMELHLIHYSYGVNSTEKGDLSSESTVSRIRTEHFPLTLESARPSHTSQYLCASSESAGTGELFFGEGSRLTVL.

CDR3 residues: CASSPTPQGDNYGYTF. Written as DNA, the CDR3 is TGTGCCAGCTCACCCACTCCACAGGGGGATAACTATGGCTACACCTTC. The V call is TRBV18, the J call TRBJ1-2; 8 bases match TRBD1. J was trimmed by 1 base and V by 3 bases; bases with no gene match: 7. This CDR3 is built from 16 residues. Per the germline V gene, CDR1 is KGHSH and CDR2 is LQKENI.

The rearrangement joins TRBV7-2 to TRBJ2-7; TRBD2 agrees at 7 bases. Trimming removed 2 bases from V and 2 bases from J; junction bases left unmatched: 6. This CDR3 has 15 amino acids. Germline assignment: CDR1 SGHTA and CDR2 FQGNSA. The CDR3 DNA reads TGTGCCAGCAGCTTACGCGGGAGTTGGGCCTACGAGCAGTACTTC. It specifies CASSLRGSWAYEQYF.

The chain employs TRBV5-1 and TRBJ1-3; D possibly corresponds to TRBD1 (6 bases). The CDR3 is made up of 15 amino acids. The germline V gene encodes CDR1 SGHRS and CDR2 YFSETQ. V lost 7 bases, J lost 9 bases, and 23 bases lay in between. CDR3 in amino acids: CASALDSRNPGTIYF. CDR3 nucleotide sequence: TGCGCCAGCGCTTTGGACAGCCGAAACCCTGGCACCATATATTTT.

This clone was seen only a few times. The chain combines TRBV14 with TRBJ2-2; TRBD1 might be the D (6 bases). The CDR3 sequence is 15 residues long. Germline V CDR1 and CDR2: SGHDN, FVKESK. The germline V and J ends were trimmed by 3 bases and 3 bases, with 11 bases remaining between them. CDR3 in amino acids: CASSQATGYTGELFF. The CDR3 DNA sequence: TGTGCCAGCAGCCAGGCGACAGGATACACCGGGGAGCTGTTTTTT. The full variable domain, with the rest looked up from reference TRBV14 and TRBJ2-2, is EAGVTQFPSHSVIEKGQTVTLRCDPISGHDNLYWYRRVMGKEIKFLLHFVKESKQDESGMPNNRFLAERTGGTYSTLKVQPAELEDSGVYFCASSQATGYTGELFFGEGSRLTVL.

The rearrangement links TRBV19 to TRBJ1-5; possible D gene TRBD1, 5 bases. Trimming took 5 bases from V and 2 from J, leaving 13 bases between them. Germline lookup yields CDR1 LNHDA and CDR2 SQIVND (reference sequence). There are 15 residues in the CDR3. The CDR3 nucleotides are TGTGCCAGTAGTCTCGGTTTAGGGGGCAATCAGCCCCAGCATTTT. This sequence encodes CASSLGLGGNQPQHF.

J is TRBJ1-2 and V is TRBV5-6; tentative D call: TRBD1 (5 bases). Looked up from germline, CDR1 is SGHDT and CDR2 is YYEEEE. The ends were cut back, 1 base at V and 8 bases at J, with 15 bases in the middle. This CDR3 is built from 14 residues. The chain's CDR3 is CASSLWEGIGGYTF. CDR3 nucleotides: TGTGCCAGCAGCTTGTGGGAGGGGATCGGAGGCTACACCTTC.

This rearrangement joins TRBV7-2 to TRBJ1-1; TRBD1 aligns across 10 bases. With 4 bases clipped from V and 5 bases from J, the junction kept 7 bases outside the gene matches. Germline CDR1 is SGHTA and CDR2 is FQGNSA. The CDR3 has 15 amino acids. This CDR3 is CASSSRTGGGTEAFF. Written as DNA, the CDR3 is TGTGCCAGCAGCTCCAGGACAGGGGGTGGAACTGAAGCTTTCTTT. The full variable domain, with the rest looked up from reference TRBV7-2 and TRBJ1-1, is GAGVSQSPSNKVTEKGKDVELRCDPISGHTALYWYRQSLGQGLEFLIYFQGNSAPDKSGLPSDRFSAERTGGSVSTLTIQRTQQEDSAVYLCASSSRTGGGTEAFFGQGTRLTVV.

The V gene is TRBV19, the J gene TRBJ2-5, with 7 bases that match TRBD1. The CDR3 runs 14 residues. From germline, CDR1 is LNHDA and CDR2 SQIVND (reference sequence). J gave up 1 base and V 6 bases, and 5 bases lay outside the gene matches. CDR3 sequence reads: CASRTQGTQETQYF. The DNA for the CDR3 is TGTGCCAGTAGGACACAGGGGACCCAAGAGACCCAGTACTTC.

This clone was observed once. V and J are TRBV7-2 and TRBJ1-6, with 8 positions matching TRBD1. The CDR3 extends over 16 amino acids. CDR1 SGHTA and CDR2 FQGNSA come from the germline V gene. Unmatched junction bases numbered 10, after V lost 2 bases and J lost 10 bases. The CDR3 loop reads CASSLIPGQGGSPLHF. Here the CDR3 DNA reads TGTGCCAGCAGCTTAATTCCCGGACAGGGAGGATCACCCCTCCACTTT.

The chain employs TRBV7-8 and TRBJ1-5, with D maybe TRBD1 (5 bases). The germline V gene encodes CDR1 SGHVS and CDR2 FQNEAQ. This CDR3 is built from 16 residues. Trimming stripped 1 base from V and 2 bases from J, with 12 bases between. In nucleotides, the CDR3 is TGTGCCAGCAGCTTAGGGGCAGGGTTGGGCAATCAGCCCCAGCATTTT. Translation gives CASSLGAGLGNQPQHF.

This rearrangement joins TRBV3-1 (or the pseudogene TRBV3-2) to TRBJ2-1; D is perhaps TRBD2 (5 bases). In germline, CDR1 is LGHDT, CDR2 YNNKEL (reference sequence). The length of the CDR3 is 13 residues. V dropped 0 bases and J dropped 8 bases, with 8 bases sitting between them. This CDR3 is CASSQDLAHEQFF. CDR3 DNA: TGTGCCAGCAGCCAAGATCTAGCCCATGAGCAGTTCTTC.

The J gene is TRBJ2-2, the V gene TRBV6-5; weak D call: TRBD2 (6 bases). Deletions cut 8 bases from V and 0 bases from J, with 13 bases between. The CDR3 totals 15 residues. CDR1 and CDR2 from the germline V gene are MNHEY and SVGAGI. CDR3 nucleotides: TGTGCCAGCGGGAGGAGACAATCGAACACCGGGGAGCTGTTTTTT. Translating gives CASGRRQSNTGELFF.

This chain connects TRBV11-2 to TRBJ2-1, with TRBD2 identical over 8 bases. This CDR3 spans 16 amino acids. The germline CDR1 and CDR2 sequences are SGHAT and FQNNGV. The trim removed 1 base at V and 4 bases at J, leaving 6 bases unmatched. Here the CDR3 DNA reads TGTGCCAGCAGCTTAGGCGGGGGGCGCCGGTACAATGAGCAGTTCTTC. It specifies CASSLGGGRRYNEQFF.

Concerning this clone: In this CDR3 the conserved last residue, phenylalanine or tryptophan, is missing, so a read error is likely. It is unclear where the CDR3 begins or ends on the DNA, so no DNA is shown, and the CDR3 is as TCRdb lists it. The J gene is TRBJ2-2, the V gene TRBV14; the DNA was not compared with TRBD1, the D call given in the table. The CDR3 region is 12 residues in length, termini included. Germline loops: CDR1 SGHDN, CDR2 FVKESK. The CDR3 here is CASSQSRQAPVV.

The rearrangement links TRBV5-6 to TRBJ2-1; 7 bases align to TRBD1. From germline, CDR1 is SGHDT and CDR2 YYEEEE. V was pared by 3 bases and J by 0 bases, with 15 bases of the junction left unmatched. CDR3 length: 19 amino acids. The CDR3 nucleotides read TGTGCCAGCAGCTCGTCCGGGACAGCCATACTGAGCTCCTACAATGAGCAGTTCTTC. Translated: CASSSSGTAILSSYNEQFF.

The chain has TRBV5-4 and TRBJ2-1; the match to TRBD2 covers 11 bases. Losses at the gene ends were 4 bases for V and 3 bases for J; bases not matched to a gene: 6. The CDR3 consists of 16 residues. CDR1 SGHNT and CDR2 YYREEE come from the germline V gene (reference sequence). In DNA, the CDR3 is TGTGCCAGCAGCCCGTCCGGGACTAGCGGCTACAATGAGCAGTTCTTC. It translates to CASSPSGTSGYNEQFF.